The 18 T cell receptor beta chains below were found in one sample sequenced in a study of CD8 T cells in ankylosing spondylitis (dated by TCRdb to between 2016 and 2019). Library preparation used 5' RACE. The reads were generated on an Illumina HiSeq 2500. The public sequencing data were trimmed at Q25 with fastp and processed into clonotypes with MiXCR by TCRdb, which kept only in-frame beta chains. Every CDR3 protein is listed once, alongside the most common genes and DNA of its rows. A total of approximately 260,000 distinct CDR3 sequences appear in this sample, roughly 18% of them only once. Of the sample, roughly a third falls within the top ten clones. The source material was blood, either unsorted or a sorted T cell fraction (not recorded which). The receptors here all came from a male donor with ankylosing spondylitis or in good health (not recorded which).

V and J are TRBV7-8 and TRBJ2-1, with 13 bases identical to TRBD2. Looked up from germline, CDR1 is SGHVS and CDR2 is FQNEAQ. The CDR3 has 17 amino acids. Losses at the gene ends were 3 bases for V and 6 bases for J; bases not matched to a gene: 8. As DNA, the CDR3 is TGTGCCAGCAGCTTTGAAACCGGGACTAGCGGGACCAATGAGCAGTTCTTC. It encodes CASSFETGTSGTNEQFF.

The chain uses TRBV19 and TRBJ2-2; unclear D gene. V was cut by 6 bases and J by 8 bases, with 4 bases left in between. Germline CDR1 is LNHDA and CDR2 is SQIVND (reference sequence). The CDR3 length is 10 residues. This CDR3 reads CASREGELFF. The DNA of the CDR3 is TGTGCCAGTAGAGAGGGGGAGCTGTTTTTT.

This clonotype was picked up a small number of times. This chain connects TRBV12-3 or TRBV12-4 to TRBJ2-7; no reliable D call. The CDR3 totals 15 residues. V lost 1 base and J 4 bases, leaving 14 bases between the germline ends. CDR3 coding DNA: TGTGCCAGCAGTTTAGGCGAACTAATGGTGTACGAGCAGTACTTC. Translating it yields CASSLGELMVYEQYF.

The chain links TRBV7-2 to TRBJ2-1; TRBD2 aligns across 9 bases. This CDR3 has 15 residues. With V trimmed by 5 bases and J by 9 bases, 11 bases remained unmatched. Germline CDR1 reads SGHTA; CDR2 reads FQGNSA. In DNA, the CDR3 is TGTGCCAGCAGCGAGTGGCGGGAGGGCTTGGGTGAGCAGTTCTTC. It yields the protein CASSEWREGLGEQFF.

This clonotype occurred many times. The V call is TRBV29-1, the J call TRBJ2-2, with 9 positions matching TRBD1. Germline V gives CDR1 SQVTM, CDR2 ANQGSEA. J lost 4 bases, V lost 7 bases, and 10 bases had no gene match. This CDR3 comprises 15 residues. The CDR3 bases are TGCAGCGCCTACCGACAGGGGGTTGGCACCGGGGAGCTGTTTTTT. It encodes CSAYRQGVGTGELFF.

This clonotype has a count of ten or more. The chain recombines TRBV5-5 with TRBJ2-1; TRBD2 matches 9 bases. Trimming took 7 bases from V and 4 from J; bases not matched to a gene: 9. Germline values: CDR1 SGHKS, CDR2 YYEKEE (reference sequence). The CDR3 is 15 residues long. The CDR3 region is CASASAGGGYNEQFF. CDR3 DNA sequence: TGTGCCAGCGCCTCCGCGGGAGGGGGTTACAATGAGCAGTTCTTC.

This chain joins TRBV7-9 and TRBJ2-1; 10 bases are a match to TRBD2. Losses at the gene ends were 3 bases for V and 10 bases for J; bases not matched to a gene: 6. The germline V gene encodes CDR1 SEHNR and CDR2 FQNEAQ (reference sequence). The CDR3 loop spans 14 amino acids. CDR3 sequence reads: CASSFDSGGGEQFF. The CDR3 DNA is TGTGCCAGCAGCTTTGACAGCGGGGGGGGAGAGCAGTTCTTC.

J is TRBJ1-4 and V is TRBV4-1; D may be TRBD1 (5 bases). The V end was cut by 0 bases, the J end by 8 bases, with 19 bases between. Germline loops: CDR1 MGHRA, CDR2 YSYEKL. This CDR3 comprises 17 residues. The CDR3, as DNA: TGCGCCAGCAGCCAAGACAGGGTAACTACCATCGAAGAAAAACTGTTTTTT. Its protein product is CASSQDRVTTIEEKLFF.

This clonotype was picked up a small number of times. The rearrangement joins TRBV12-3 or TRBV12-4 to TRBJ2-5; D perhaps matches TRBD1 (6 bases). CDR3 length equals 14 residues. The V gene lost 7 bases and the J gene lost 0 bases, with 12 bases spanning the gap. Here the CDR3 reads CASNRDANQETQYF. CDR3 in DNA: TGTGCCAGCAACAGGGACGCAAACCAAGAGACCCAGTACTTC.

This sequence joins TRBV3-1 and TRBJ2-7, with TRBD2 matching 13 bases. There are 19 residues in the CDR3. After removal of 4 bases from V and 2 bases from J, the junction contained 14 bases not matched to a gene. The germline V gene encodes CDR1 LGHDT and CDR2 YNNKEL (reference sequence). CDR3 region: CASSPRGSLAGGPPYEQYF. The CDR3 region has the DNA TGTGCCAGCAGCCCGAGAGGGTCACTAGCGGGAGGGCCCCCCTACGAGCAGTACTTC.

This clonotype has a handful of counts. The chain is built from TRBV7-2 and TRBJ2-7; no firm D call. V gave up 1 base and J gave up 4 bases, with 14 bases separating them. This CDR3 has 15 amino acids. CDR1 and CDR2 (germline): SGHTA, FQGNSA. The CDR3 here is CASSLVVALGYEQYF. CDR3 coding DNA: TGTGCCAGCAGCTTAGTGGTAGCTTTGGGATACGAGCAGTACTTC.

This clonotype was seen many times. This chain links TRBV4-3 with TRBJ2-7; D is undetermined. Trimming took 0 bases from V and 0 from J, leaving 9 bases between them. Germline CDR1 is LGHNA and CDR2 is YSLEER. The CDR3 extends over 15 amino acids. CDR3 sequence (DNA): TGCGCCAGCAGCCAAGATAGAGCCGGCTCCTACGAGCAGTACTTC. This gives the protein CASSQDRAGSYEQYF.

The chain combines TRBV27 with TRBJ2-1; 7 positions match TRBD2. The V gene's germline CDR1 is MNHEY and CDR2 SMNVEV (reference sequence). The V and J ends lost 0 bases and 8 bases, in that order; junction bases with no gene match: 7. CDR3 length: 15 residues. The CDR3 loop reads CASSLSRAGLHEQFF. The CDR3 bases are TGTGCCAGCAGTTTATCTAGAGCGGGGCTTCATGAGCAGTTCTTC.

In its sample, this clonotype was seen a few times. The genes are TRBV7-6 and TRBJ2-1; tentative D call: TRBD2 (6 bases). The germline CDR1 and CDR2 sequences are SGHVS and FNYEAQ. The CDR3 runs 16 residues. The ends were cut back, 1 base at V and 4 bases at J, with 14 bases in the middle. The CDR3 is CASSLDRSGRYNEQFF. The CDR3 region has the DNA TGTGCCAGCAGCTTAGATAGAAGCGGGCGATACAATGAGCAGTTCTTC.

In its sample, this clonotype was seen once. The chain has TRBV3-1 and TRBJ2-2; possible D gene TRBD2, 6 bases. Germline CDR1 reads LGHDT; CDR2 reads YNNKEL (reference sequence). V gave up 0 bases and J gave up 0 bases, with 14 bases separating them. The CDR3 is 18 amino acids. The DNA of the CDR3 is TGTGCCAGCAGCCAAGAAGATCTAGGACTATCGAACACCGGGGAGCTGTTTTTT. This gives the protein CASSQEDLGLSNTGELFF.

This clonotype has a handful of counts. The genes are TRBV29-1 and TRBJ2-1; 16 bases match TRBD2. Per the germline V gene, CDR1 is SQVTM and CDR2 is ANQGSEA. The CDR3 extends over 21 amino acids. V trimming: 1 base; J trimming: 0 bases; junction bases outside the gene matches: 12. As DNA, the CDR3 is TGCAGCGTTGAAGGGTATTCGGGACTAGCGGGAGGGAGTCCCTCCTACAATGAGCAGTTCTTC. Its translation is CSVEGYSGLAGGSPSYNEQFF.

This clonotype has only one observation. The chain has TRBV20-1 and TRBJ2-1; 9 nucleotides line up with TRBD2. V trimming: 1 base; J trimming: 0 bases; junction bases outside the gene matches: 4. The CDR3 runs to 16 residues. CDR1 and CDR2 from the germline V gene are DFQATT and SNEGSKA (reference sequence). Here the CDR3 reads CSARGISGSSYNEQFF. DNA for the CDR3: TGCAGTGCTAGAGGGATTAGCGGGAGCTCCTACAATGAGCAGTTCTTC.

This clonotype was observed a few times. The J gene is TRBJ2-7, the V gene TRBV7-8; TRBD2 agrees at 14 bases. The CDR3 length is 16 residues. Trimming cost V 1 base and J 2 bases; bases outside gene matches: 1. Germline-derived CDR1 and CDR2 are SGHVS and FQNEAQ. CDR3: CASSLEGLAGAYEQYF. In DNA form, the CDR3 reads TGTGCCAGCAGCTTAGAGGGACTAGCGGGGGCCTACGAGCAGTACTTC.